One sample yielded the 5 T cell receptor beta chains listed below, sequenced in a study of vaccination and CD4 T cells after COVID-19. Treatment described: approximately 11-day PBMC culture with coronavirus spike peptide pools or control peptides (ViraFEST assay). No antigen has been identified for these receptors. An Oncomine TCR Beta short-read assay was used to sequence the DNA from cultured CD4+ T cells. TCRdb independently ran MiXCR on the PCR reads; one entry per CDR3 protein. Among around 8,000 distinct CDR3 sequences listed, 45% to 50% were seen once. The sample comprised CD4+ T cells from blood, cultured in vitro. The receptors shown here come from a human donor who had recovered from COVID-19.

The chain links TRBV18 to TRBJ1-2; a weak D match, TRBD1 (6 bases). CDR1 is KGHSH and CDR2 is LQKENI in the germline V gene. There are 15 residues in the CDR3. Trimming took 6 bases from V and 1 from J, leaving 15 bases between them. The CDR3 DNA is TGTGCCAGCTCCATCGACAGGATGCTTAACTATGGCTACACCTTC. Residues: CASSIDRMLNYGYTF.

This rearrangement joins TRBV6-5 to TRBJ1-1; no reliable D call. Trimming pared 0 bases from V and 5 bases from J, leaving 13 bases between. The germline V gene has CDR1 MNHEY and CDR2 SVGAGI. This CDR3 region has 15 residues. CDR3 protein: CASSYSITGRTEAFF. The CDR3 DNA is TGTGCCAGCAGTTACTCTATCACGGGTCGTACTGAAGCTTTCTTT.

Here the CDR3 DNA reads TGTGCCAGCAGTCCAGACAGTTACGCTTTCTTT. Residues: CASSPDSYAFF. The chain combines TRBV12-3 or TRBV12-4 with TRBJ1-1; D may be TRBD1 (5 bases). The CDR3 is 11 amino acids. Trimming removed 5 bases from V and 11 bases from J, with 12 bases in between.

This chain connects TRBV20-1 to TRBJ1-1; D is perhaps TRBD1 (5 bases). V lost 6 bases and J 1 base, leaving 12 bases between the germline ends. The CDR3 spans 13 residues. Per the germline V gene, CDR1 is DFQATT and CDR2 is SNEGSKA (reference sequence). Here the CDR3 DNA reads TGCAGTGCCGGCGCAGGACAGAACACTGAAGCTTTCTTT. This translates into CSAGAGQNTEAFF.

The count of this clonotype is one. The gene calls are TRBV6-1 and TRBJ1-2; no clear D. The CDR3 runs to 13 residues. The germline V gene has CDR1 MNHNS and CDR2 SASEGT. The germline V and J ends were trimmed by 6 bases and 4 bases, with 12 bases remaining between them. The CDR3 spells CASRGEVGYGYTF. For the CDR3, the DNA is TGTGCCAGCAGAGGAGAAGTGGGCTATGGCTACACCTTC.